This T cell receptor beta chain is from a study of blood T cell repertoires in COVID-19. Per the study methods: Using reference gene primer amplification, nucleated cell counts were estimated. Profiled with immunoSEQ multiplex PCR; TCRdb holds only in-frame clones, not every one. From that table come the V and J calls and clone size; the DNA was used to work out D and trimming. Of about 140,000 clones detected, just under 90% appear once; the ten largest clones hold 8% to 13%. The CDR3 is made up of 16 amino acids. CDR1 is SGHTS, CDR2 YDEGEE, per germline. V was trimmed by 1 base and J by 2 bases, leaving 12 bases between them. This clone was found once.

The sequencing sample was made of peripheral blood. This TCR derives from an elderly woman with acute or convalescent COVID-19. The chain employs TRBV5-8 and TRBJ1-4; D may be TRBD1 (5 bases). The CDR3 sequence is CASSLLRVRTNEKLFF. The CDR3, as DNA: TGTGCCAGCAGCTTGCTCAGGGTGCGGACTAATGAAAAACTGTTTTTT.